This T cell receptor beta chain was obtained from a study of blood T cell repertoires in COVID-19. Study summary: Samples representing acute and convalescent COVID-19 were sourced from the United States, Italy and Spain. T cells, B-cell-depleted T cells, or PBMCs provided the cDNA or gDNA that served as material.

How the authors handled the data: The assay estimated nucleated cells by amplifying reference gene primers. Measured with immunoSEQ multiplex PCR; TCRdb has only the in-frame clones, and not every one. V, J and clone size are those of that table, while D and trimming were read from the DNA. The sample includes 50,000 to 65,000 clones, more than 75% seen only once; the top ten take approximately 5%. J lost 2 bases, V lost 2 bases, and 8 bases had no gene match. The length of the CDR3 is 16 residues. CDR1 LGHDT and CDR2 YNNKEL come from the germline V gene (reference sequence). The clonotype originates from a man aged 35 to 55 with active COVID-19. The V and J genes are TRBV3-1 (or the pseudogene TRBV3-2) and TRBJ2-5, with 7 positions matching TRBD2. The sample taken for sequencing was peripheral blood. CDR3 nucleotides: TGTGCCAGCAGCCAATGGAGTGGGACTACACAAGAGACCCAGTACTTC. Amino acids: CASSQWSGTTQETQYF.